This T cell receptor (beta chain) was captured by sequencing in a study of blood T cell repertoires in COVID-19 (dated by TCRdb to about 2020). A note on the overall study: Collaborator samples came from the United States, Italy and Spain and covered acute and convalescent phases of COVID-19. The dataset comprised deeply sampled blood TCRbeta repertoires from subjects exposed to, actively infected with, or recovered from COVID-19. Where HLA class I and class II types were available, the types were taken from metadata supplied by the sample provider, not from assay-based typing. The samples were drawn from the first 160 participants of the ongoing ImmuneRACE study and from 950 to 1,500 subjects provided by 6 global collaborators. A freely available public database, intended as a resource for researchers studying the immune response to SARS-CoV-2, is where the repertoires were released. The prospective study material was composed of cDNA or gDNA derived from T cells, B-cell-depleted T cells, or PBMCs. Sample metadata almost always included a de-identified subject ID, COVID-19 status, age in years and sex. Here is what the overall study found, with its caveats: Clinical and demographic metadata were provided uncurated, with the amount varying by source and participant.

The CDR3 numbers 19 residues from cysteine through phenylalanine. The CDR3 DNA has 57 bases and is translated from base 1. The germline V end is reduced by 2 bases and the J end by 2 bases; junction bases left unmatched: 17. CDR1 and CDR2 were assigned from the germline V gene as MNHEY and SVGEGT. Whole blood was collected in K2EDTA tubes by collaborating institutions according to the institutions' own protocols. Collaborator samples were shipped for TCRbeta analysis as frozen whole blood, isolated PBMCs, or DNA extracted from either sample type. The immunoSEQ Assay, a bias-controlled multiplex PCR, was used to amplify TCRbeta CDR3 regions from genomic DNA. From the authors' description of their analysis: The number of nucleated cells in each sample was estimated by amplification of reference gene primers within the assay. To quantify the absolute abundance of each unique TCRbeta CDR3 rearrangement, sequence reads were collapsed and filtered. For each sample, productive Simpson clonality was calculated by taking the square root of Simpson's diversity index across productive rearrangements. Held by TCRdb, this immuneACCESS table contains in-frame sequences only and omits some clones. Under half of the omission traces to an unresolved V gene where checked; the cause of the rest is unknown. V, J and clone size are taken as reported in that table, and D and trimming were inferred from the DNA itself. This sample is represented by about 45,000 clones; about 85% of them were singletons. The ten biggest clones cover roughly 25% of the sample.

About this clone: Its target antigen remains unknown. No per-base quality is available; no much larger clone lies one base away.

Sequencing was done on a sample of peripheral blood. This receptor was taken from a woman older than 75 in a cohort sampled during active or convalescent COVID-19. The sequence is built from TRBV6-2 or TRBV6-3 and TRBJ2-7; a stretch of 8 junction bases matches TRBD2. The CDR3 corresponds to CASSYPIAVTAGGAYEQYF. In nucleotides, the sequence is TGTGCCAGCAGTTACCCTATCGCGGTCACTGCGGGAGGTGCCTACGAGCAGTACTTC.